This T cell receptor (beta chain) was documented in a study of cytomegalovirus exposure and HLA in healthy donors (dated by TCRdb to about 2017). As for the study more broadly: According to an earlier analysis of 587 of the donors, 150 million to 200 million T cells yielded 90 million to 140 million unique TCR beta sequences and less than 300 Gb of sequence data. A later genetic analysis used genome-wide SNP genotypes for about 65% of the roughly 700 donors, treating that subset as a discovery cohort. An earlier analysis of 587 of the donors applied high-throughput TCR beta sequencing to assess whether each TCR beta V gene segment acted as functional or pseudogenic. Among the approximately 400 genotyped donors, under 90% belonged to the genetic ancestry cluster associated with self-reported Caucasian donors. Along with the roughly 610-subject first cohort, a separate validation cohort of 120 different subjects was used. On average, around 240,000 unique TCR beta nucleotide sequences were sequenced per donor among 398 genotyped donors of the cohort, with roughly 18% of those sequences being non-productive. An early release covering roughly 600 HLA-typed donors comprised approximately 290 gigabases of sequencing data and 85 million or so unique TCR sequences. HLA typing included class I and class II loci at four-digit resolution. The T cell repertoires of 670 or so subjects were profiled by immunosequencing and related to cytomegalovirus serostatus. Typing coverage differed by locus: A, B, C, DRB1 and DQB1 were typed in about 629-640 donors, DQA1 in 500 to 550, DPA1 in some 570, and DPB1 in approximately 450. Donor age, sex, ethnicity and CMV serostatus were compiled alongside the repertoire data. In a later analysis, previously published TCR beta repertoires from 500 to 750 donors were re-analyzed and high-resolution HLA genotyping was added so that TCR occurrence patterns could be studied. All discovery cohort repertoires had been generated using a single sequencing platform. Several DR-DQ haplotypes were handled as single units for association and clustering, since linkage in the cohort was strong. The study was designed to test whether signatures of past pathogen exposure could be identified by cataloging public T cell receptors. To predict cytomegalovirus infection status, the study brought together high-throughput TCR immunosequencing, statistical association of individual TCRs with disease status, and machine learning. In the later analysis, no new phenotypic data were used to find candidate immune exposures; instead, reliance was placed on TCR beta sequences and their occurrence across donors. The investigation overall reported the following: Some IMGT-functional V segments, including TRBV6-2 and TRBV6-3, could not be distinguished by the 87-base-pair reads and were therefore excluded. The study gave a list of about 150 TCR beta chains associated with cytomegalovirus. In this cohort, only TCR beta chains were sequenced, and detectable features were limited by the absence of alpha or paired-chain data. Broadly in line with IMGT annotations, most TCR beta V segments showed up in productive rearrangements about 87% or about 30% of the time in an earlier analysis of 450 to 600 of the donors. Because HLA typing was unavailable for some donors at each locus, only the typed subset was used in association tests. A later analysis found that TCR association rates varied across HLA loci, with DRB1 alleles showing the most associated TCRs and HLA-C alleles the fewest. A later genetic analysis reported fewer N-insertions in productive TCRs among donors in an Asian-associated ancestry cluster than the approximately 670-donor mean. The only immune exposure information available for the cohort was CMV serostatus. A later analysis found that most CMV-associated TCR beta chains appeared HLA-restricted, with HLA associations seemingly driven largely by CMV exposure. The presence/absence analyses assumed that sequencing depth was roughly uniform across donors, and that assumption may not be true. It was suggested by the authors that the approach could potentially be generalized to other disease states and immunological phenotypes. Cytomegalovirus status was reported to be diagnosed by the classifier with high specificity and sensitivity in both the original and validation cohorts. Specific HLA alleles were associated with 16,951 TCR beta sequences at a false discovery rate of 0.05 in a later analysis. In a later analysis, HLA-associated TCR beta chains were found to be more clonally expanded and to have lower generation probabilities than equally common non-associated chains. According to a later analysis, parvovirus B19, influenza, CMV and Epstein-Barr virus appeared linked to several top co-occurrence clusters. A further reported finding was that TCR beta sequences accurately predicted the HLA-A and HLA-B alleles for most subjects in the first cohort. In a later genetic analysis, a missense DCLRE1C variant was associated with V-gene and J-gene trimming of TCR beta chains, and the association was replicated in an independent cohort. Three of the identified cytomegalovirus-associated TCR beta chains were confirmed in vitro to be specific for cytomegalovirus antigens. Strong co-occurrence of HLA alleles, especially DR and DQ, made assigning TCR associations to individual alleles difficult. While some public TCRs were present in many individuals, most TCR sequences turned up only very rarely across donors. A cluster of highly shared sequence variants was judged likely to represent a technical artifact of the sequencing pipeline. Correlated functional status among segregating V segments might reflect linkage disequilibrium, but an unknown experimental factor could not be ruled out. Because counts were too low, 15 to 20 rarely observed V segments, including chromosome 9 orphons, were excluded from the earlier analysis of around 590 of the donors.

In total, 666 healthy bone marrow donors made up the cohort. Cohort members were all nominally healthy when sampled, although unrecorded immune exposures were likely present. The donor tested CMV seropositive and was one of the 289 seropositive cohort members. Each donor provided a peripheral blood sample, and peripheral blood mononuclear cells were used for TCR beta sequencing. The Qiagen DNeasy Blood Extraction Kit was used to extract genomic DNA from the blood cell samples. The CDR1 and CDR2 encoded by the germline V gene are SQVTM and ANQGSEA. The CDR3 goes from the cysteine to the phenylalanine over 13 residues. The retained sequence is limited to the CDR3, 39 bases, with the frame set at the first base. Trimming removed 7 bases from V and 1 base from J; the gene matches leave 6 bases unexplained. A note on this clone: The target of this receptor is not known. No base quality information exists; no much larger clone differs at one position.

Preparation of the library involved the immunoSEQ multiplex PCR assay. A mixture of 60 forward primers for TCR Vbeta segments and 13 reverse primers for TCR Jbeta segments was used in the multiplex PCR. The CDR3 region of rearranged TCR beta genes was amplified from genomic DNA with a multiplex PCR assay. Amplified TCR beta libraries were sequenced as 87-base-pair reads on the Illumina HiSeq System. On the authors' methods: In a later analysis, tens of millions of unique TCR beta chains were counted across the approximately 640 repertoires, and roughly 9.9 million of these chains were shared by at least two donors. To remove PCR and sequencing errors, raw reads were error-corrected and collapsed into unique sequences using a nearest-neighbor algorithm that merged closely related sequences. Alignment of CDR3 sequences to IMGT reference sequences was used to assign V, D and J gene segments. For a sequence to be retained, a match of at least six nucleotides was required to both a V gene segment and a J gene segment. Rearrangements were classified as productive when the CDR3 lacked stop codons and remained in frame with V and J, and all other rearrangements were classified as non-productive. CDR3 was defined by IMGT convention, running from the second conserved V-encoded cysteine to the conserved J-encoded phenylalanine. The earlier analysis of 500 to 600 of the donors excluded sequences that lacked an unambiguous match to a single V gene segment. In an earlier analysis of several hundred of the donors, a V segment was called functional when productive rearrangements were above 56.7%, and segregating when the standard deviation between donors exceeded 5%. A statistical classification framework was built for diagnosing cytomegalovirus status from the catalog of TCR beta chain sequences. In a later analysis, V and J genes were assigned by comparing TCR nucleotide sequences against IMGT/GENE-DB human TR gene sequences. A later analysis assigned CDR3 sequences and most-parsimonious VDJ recombination scenarios with the TCRdist pipeline. In a later analysis, each TCR beta chain was defined by its CDR3 amino acid sequence together with its V-gene family, and reads without a unique V-gene family were excluded. In a later analysis, 500 to 650 highly shared, low-generation-probability nucleotide sequences were removed to address suspected cross-contamination and a sequencing artifact. In a later analysis, a clonal expansion index was calculated for each public chain from normalized within-repertoire ranks of inferred template counts. Generation probabilities in a later analysis came from a VDJ recombination model fitted to out-of-frame rearrangements, and those results were checked against IGoR. Hypergeometric tests were used in a later analysis to score TCR-TCR, TCR-HLA and TCR-CMV co-occurrence, with a repertoire-size bias correction applied to the TCR pairs. To estimate false discovery rates, a later analysis permuted the HLA or CMV assignments 20 times. In a later analysis, co-occurring TCRs were grouped using DBSCAN, and TCRdist sequence similarity was added for clustering within HLA-allele-positive subsets. Repertoires with fewer than 30,000 or more than 120,000 public chains, plus five repertoires with anomalous nucleotide sharing, were excluded from co-occurrence clustering. This immuneACCESS table, as held by TCRdb, lists in-frame sequences with V and J called but not all clones. Of the missing ones, under half trace to an unresolved V gene in checked studies; the others have no known cause. That table gives V, J and clone size, and the DNA gave D and trimming. The sample table shows 90,000 to 150,000 clones, and about 70% are seen once. Around 12% of the sample goes to the ten largest clones.

The sequence derives from a woman aged 40-49 years in good health and CMV-seropositive. This chain is built from TRBV29-1 and TRBJ1-1; TRBD1 aligns with 7 central bases. Sequenced input: PBMCs. The CDR3 reads CSGGGGQNTEAFF. The nucleotide sequence reads as follows: TGCAGCGGAGGAGGGGGCCAGAACACTGAAGCTTTCTTT.